What follows are 20 T cell receptor beta chains derived from one specimen sequenced in a study of cytomegalovirus exposure and HLA in healthy donors. In the PCR, 60 Vbeta and 13 Jbeta primers were used. The method was immunoSEQ multiplex PCR; TCRdb's version includes in-frame clones alone and lacks a portion of them. Of approximately 150,000 clones in the sample, around 75% were seen once. What was sequenced was PBMCs. These receptors all come from a human donor in good health.

Worth noting for this clone: An end of the junction does not agree with germline; a read error may underlie this. This chain links TRBV6-5 with TRBJ1-5, with no clear D. The CDR3 runs 13 residues. Germline CDR1 MNHEY, CDR2 SVGAGI. The CDR3 DNA is TGTGCCAGCAGTAAAACAGAGAATCAGCCCCGGCATTTT. Its protein product is CASSKTENQPRHF.

This clone came up a few times. The chain carries TRBV29-1 and TRBJ2-3, with TRBD2 matching 10 bases. V lost 6 bases to trimming and J lost 0 bases; unmatched junction nucleotides: 12. CDR1 is SQVTM, CDR2 ANQGSEA, per germline. The CDR3 contains 17 residues. The chain's CDR3 is CSVPTSGASPSTDTQYF. As DNA, the CDR3 is TGCAGCGTGCCTACTAGCGGGGCTTCCCCTAGCACAGATACGCAGTATTTT.

In DNA, the CDR3 is TGTGCCTGGAGACCCCTTAGCGGGGGCTCCTACGAGCAGTACTTC. Amino acids: CAWRPLSGGSYEQYF. The chain recombines TRBV30 with TRBJ2-7, with TRBD2 matching over 9 bases. Germline CDR1 is GTSNPN and CDR2 is SVGIG (reference sequence). The trim removed 3 bases at V and 0 bases at J, leaving 6 bases unmatched. CDR3 length: 15 residues.

The chain joins TRBV5-6 to TRBJ2-3; D may be TRBD2 (6 bases). V lost 0 bases and J 0 bases, leaving 8 bases between the germline ends. From germline, CDR1 is SGHDT and CDR2 YYEEEE. CDR3 length: 15 amino acids. CDR3 residues: CASSLAGTSTDTQYF. CDR3 bases: TGTGCCAGCAGCTTGGCAGGGACTAGCACAGATACGCAGTATTTT.

This chain links TRBV5-1 with TRBJ2-7; 7 bases line up with TRBD2. V shed 3 bases and J 6 bases; nucleotides not matched to a gene: 9. The germline V gene encodes CDR1 SGHRS and CDR2 YFSETQ. The CDR3 consists of 14 residues. The DNA of the CDR3 is TGCGCCAGCAGCTGGGGGGGTGGCGGCGCCGAGCAGTACTTC. This codes for CASSWGGGGAEQYF.

The rearrangement uses TRBV10-2 and TRBJ2-3; D is unresolved. Germline lookup yields CDR1 WSHSY and CDR2 SAAADI. There are 16 residues in the CDR3. Trimming left V 1 base short and J 0 bases short, with 11 bases between. CDR3 nucleotides: TGCGCCAGCAGTGAGTTAGTGAGACAAAGCACAGATACGCAGTATTTT. Protein sequence: CASSELVRQSTDTQYF.

This chain connects TRBV7-2 to TRBJ2-1; the match to TRBD2 covers 9 bases. This CDR3 is built from 16 residues. Germline CDR1 and CDR2: SGHTA and FQGNSA. With 2 bases clipped from V and 6 bases from J, the junction kept 8 bases outside the gene matches. For the CDR3, the DNA is TGTGCCAGCAGCTTAACGGCGGGAGGGCCCTTCAATGAGCAGTTCTTC. It codes for CASSLTAGGPFNEQFF.

The chain uses TRBV11-2 and TRBJ2-2; D is perhaps TRBD2 (5 bases). CDR1 is SGHAT, CDR2 FQNNGV, per germline. The CDR3 is 16 residues long. V shed 5 bases and J shed 0 bases, with 13 bases lying between them. This CDR3 is CASSPSLRANTGELFF. The CDR3 region has the DNA TGTGCCAGCAGCCCATCATTGCGGGCGAACACCGGGGAGCTGTTTTTT.

V is TRBV6-4 and J is TRBJ2-4; no firm D call. Trimming removed 5 bases at V and 2 bases at J, with 13 bases between. This CDR3 has 15 residues. Germline CDR1 reads MRHNA; CDR2 reads SNTAGT. CDR3 region: CASSLSAPSKNIQYF. The CDR3 DNA is TGTGCCAGCAGTCTATCCGCCCCGTCCAAAAACATTCAGTACTTC.

The chain has TRBV11-1 and TRBJ1-1; a weak D match, TRBD1 (5 bases). Deletions cut 1 base from V and 1 base from J, with 10 bases between. The CDR3 has 15 amino acids. CDR1 and CDR2 from the germline V gene are SGHAT and FQDESV (reference sequence). The CDR3 reads CASSLEVGENTEAFF. The CDR3 DNA sequence: TGTGCCAGCAGCTTAGAGGTAGGGGAGAACACTGAAGCTTTCTTT.

The V and J genes are TRBV29-1 and TRBJ1-1, with a weak D call TRBD1 (5 bases). The CDR3 is 13 residues long. Trimming removed 6 bases from V and 0 bases from J, with 11 bases in between. Germline V CDR1 and CDR2: SQVTM, ANQGSEA. The CDR3 reads CSVRQGMNTEAFF. The CDR3 DNA follows: TGCAGCGTCCGCCAGGGTATGAACACTGAAGCTTTCTTT.

The V and J genes are TRBV18 and TRBJ2-7, with 7 nucleotides matching TRBD2. Trimming removed 4 bases from V and 2 bases from J; junction bases left unmatched: 8. Per the germline V gene, CDR1 is KGHSH and CDR2 is LQKENI. The length of the CDR3 is 15 residues. CDR3 nucleotide sequence: TGTGCCAGCTCACGGACTAGTGGCGGACCCTACGAGCAGTACTTC. It codes for CASSRTSGGPYEQYF.

V is TRBV2 and J is TRBJ1-1; 7 positions agree with TRBD1. Germline values: CDR1 SNHLY, CDR2 FYNNEI. The CDR3 length is 14 residues. Germline trimming cut 6 bases from V and 2 bases from J; bases unmatched to any gene: 6. The CDR3 nucleotides read TGTGCCAGCAGGGACAGGTTTCTCAACACTGAAGCTTTCTTT. Protein product: CASRDRFLNTEAFF.

This chain uses TRBV29-1 with TRBJ2-7; perhaps TRBD2 as D (6 bases). V lost 6 bases and J lost 4, with 19 bases in between. The CDR3 is 14 amino acids. CDR1 is SQVTM, CDR2 ANQGSEA, per germline. CDR3 protein: CSVLGSSGWYEQYF. Written as DNA, the CDR3 is TGCAGCGTCCTGGGGAGTAGCGGTTGGTACGAGCAGTACTTC.

V gene TRBV11-2 combines with J gene TRBJ1-4, with D hard to call. Trimming shortened V by 2 bases and J by 13 bases, and 11 bases separated the two germline ends. The CDR3 totals 12 residues. Germline assignment: CDR1 SGHAT and CDR2 FQNNGV. CDR3 in DNA: TGTGCCAGCAGCTTAAATCGGGTAACACTGTTTTTT. Amino acids: CASSLNRVTLFF.

The rearrangement joins TRBV7-6 to TRBJ2-5; D unclear. CDR1 and CDR2 (germline): SGHVS, FNYEAQ. CDR3 size: 12 residues. Trimming removed 5 bases at V and 2 bases at J, with 6 bases between. CDR3 in amino acids: CASSPTQETQYF. Here the CDR3 DNA reads TGTGCCAGCAGCCCAACTCAAGAGACCCAGTACTTC.

J is TRBJ2-5 and V is TRBV7-9; the D gene is possibly TRBD1 (6 bases). CDR3 length equals 16 residues. Trimming stripped 3 bases from V and 5 bases from J, with 19 bases between. The germline V gene encodes CDR1 SEHNR and CDR2 FQNEAQ (reference sequence). The CDR3 DNA follows: TGTGCCAGCAGCTTGACACTACAGGGTAAATGGGAGACCCAGTACTTC. Translation: CASSLTLQGKWETQYF.

This clone was seen once. V usage is TRBV6-1 and J usage is TRBJ2-5; 8 nucleotides align to TRBD2. Trimming at V came to 6 bases and at J to 5 bases, leaving 8 bases not matched to a gene. Germline V gene sequence: CDR1 MNHNS, CDR2 SASEGT. The CDR3 consists of 14 residues. CDR3 sequence: CASRTGGRWETQYF. CDR3 nucleotide sequence: TGTGCCAGCAGGACGGGAGGGAGGTGGGAGACCCAGTACTTC.

The V and J genes are TRBV12-2 and TRBJ1-1. TRBV12-2 is a recognized pseudogene. The CDR3 covers 20 residues. DNA for the CDR3: TGTGCAAGTCGCTTAGTTGGGGGGGAGAGACCCCCATCTCCGTACACTGAAGCTTTCTTT. Translation: CASRLVGGERPPSPYTEAFF.

The chain joins TRBV6-4 to TRBJ2-3, with 14 bases matching TRBD2. This CDR3 is 15 amino acids long. J gave up 4 bases and V 6 bases, and 3 bases lay outside the gene matches. The germline gives CDR1 MRHNA, CDR2 SNTAGT. As DNA, the CDR3 is TGTGCCAGCAGCCCGACTAGCGGGGGGGCAGATACGCAGTATTTT. As protein: CASSPTSGGADTQYF.